This TCR beta chain appears in the sequencing data of a study of yellow fever vaccine responses in identical twins. Study-level findings and limits: Each twin's T cell response to the vaccine was reported to look partly convergent and partly personalized.

As concerns this clonotype: Its antigen remains unidentified.

In TCRdb, the RT-PCR reads were re-called with MiXCR into one record per CDR3 protein. This table has roughly 900 distinct CDR3 sequences, approximately 84% appearing once. From germline, CDR1 is SNHLY and CDR2 FYNNEI. This CDR3 is built from 12 residues. V was clipped by 4 bases and J by 2 bases, with 6 bases between them. This rearrangement joins TRBV2 to TRBJ2-7; D is unresolved. This receptor was obtained from a female donor who received the yellow fever vaccine. Sample: T cells from blood (PBMCs), unsorted or a sorted subset (not recorded which), taken before or after yellow fever vaccination (not recorded which). CDR3 residues: CASSGLAYEQYF. The CDR3 DNA reads as TGTGCCAGCAGTGGGTTGGCCTACGAGCAGTACTTC.